The 21 T cell receptor beta chains below come from one sample, sequenced in a study of blood T cell repertoires in COVID-19. Sequencing used immunoSEQ multiplex PCR; TCRdb keeps in-frame clones, though not all of them. The repertoire holds 200,000 to 300,000 clones, around 90% seen once, with over 4% in the top ten. Sequences were obtained from peripheral blood. All receptors derive from a woman aged 60 to 75 with COVID-19, enrolled during active disease.

The chain couples TRBV9 to TRBJ1-2, with D maybe TRBD1 (5 bases). V was cut by 4 bases and J by 7 bases, with 14 bases left in between. CDR1 is SGDLS and CDR2 is YYNGEE in the germline V gene. The CDR3 consists of 13 residues. The CDR3 loop reads CASSPRDGGGYTF. In nucleotides, the CDR3 is TGTGCCAGCAGCCCCCGGGACGGGGGTGGCTACACCTTC.

The rearrangement joins TRBV3-1 (or the pseudogene TRBV3-2) to TRBJ2-7; 9 bases fit TRBD1. CDR3 length: 14 amino acids. With V trimmed by 5 bases and J by 4 bases, 6 bases remained unmatched. The V gene's germline CDR1 is LGHDT and CDR2 YNNKEL (reference sequence). In nucleotides, the CDR3 is TGTGCCAGCAGCTTTGGGACAGGGTGGTACGAGCAGTACTTC. As protein: CASSFGTGWYEQYF.

V is TRBV5-1 and J is TRBJ2-1; TRBD2 aligns across 7 bases. Trimming cost V 4 bases and J 1 base; bases outside gene matches: 5. CDR1 and CDR2 from the germline V gene are SGHRS and YFSETQ. The CDR3 contains 15 residues. The CDR3 nucleotides are TGCGCCAGCAGCACCAATAGCGGGTCCTACAATGAGCAGTTCTTC. Protein: CASSTNSGSYNEQFF. The full variable domain, with the rest looked up from reference TRBV5-1 and TRBJ2-1, is KAGVTQTPRYLIKTRGQQVTLSCSPISGHRSVSWYQQTPGQGLQFLFEYFSETQRNKGNFPGRFSGRQFSNSRSEMNVSTLELGDSALYLCASSTNSGSYNEQFFGPGTRLTVL.

This clone appeared once. The chain is built from TRBV28 and TRBJ2-3; no definite D call. Looked up from germline, CDR1 is MDHEN and CDR2 is SYDVKM. The CDR3 runs to 17 residues. V shed 5 bases and J shed 2 bases, with 20 bases lying between them. CDR3 sequence reads: CASSPTWRSPLTDTQYF. The CDR3 region has the DNA TGTGCCAGCAGTCCGACCTGGCGGAGCCCTCTCACAGATACGCAGTATTTT. Full variable domain (outside the CDR3, taken from reference TRBV28 and TRBJ2-3): DVKVTQSSRYLVKRTGEKVFLECVQDMDHENMFWYRQDPGLGLRLIYFSYDVKMKEKGDIPEGYSVSREKKERFSLILESASTNQTSMYLCASSPTWRSPLTDTQYFGPGTRLTVL.

The genes are TRBV4-2 and TRBJ1-2, with a weak D call TRBD1 (5 bases). Germline CDR1 reads LGHNA; CDR2 reads YNFKEQ. The V end lost 4 bases, the J end lost 4 bases, and 16 bases lay between the germline ends. The CDR3 has 15 residues. The CDR3: CASSPGLISAYGYTF. The CDR3, as DNA: TGTGCCAGCAGCCCGGGACTTATATCGGCCTATGGCTACACCTTC.

J is TRBJ2-5 and V is TRBV24-1, with a possible D match to TRBD2 (5 bases). The CDR3 runs to 16 residues. V shed 1 base and J shed 1 base, with 12 bases lying between them. The V gene's germline CDR1 is KGHDR and CDR2 SFDVKD. For the CDR3, the DNA is TGTGCCACCAGTGATTTAACCGGGGTAGGCCAAGAGACCCAGTACTTC. Protein product: CATSDLTGVGQETQYF.

CDR3 sequence reads: CASSATGNTEAFF. As DNA, the CDR3 is TGTGCCAGCAGTGCAACAGGGAACACTGAAGCTTTCTTT. J is TRBJ1-1 and V is TRBV12-3 or TRBV12-4; TRBD1 might be the D (5 bases). V dropped 5 bases and J dropped 1 base, with 8 bases sitting between them. The CDR3 runs to 13 residues.

This chain uses TRBV3-1 (or the pseudogene TRBV3-2) with TRBJ2-1; the match to TRBD2 covers 8 bases. The CDR3 loop spans 17 amino acids. Per the germline V gene, CDR1 is LGHDT and CDR2 is YNNKEL (reference sequence). Germline trimming cut 5 bases from V and 2 bases from J; bases unmatched to any gene: 11. The CDR3 DNA sequence: TGTGCCAGCAGCTCCCGCCGAGCGGGAGCAGCCTACAATGAGCAGTTCTTC. Protein: CASSSRRAGAAYNEQFF.

Remarks on this clone: At one end the junction does not follow the germline gene, possibly because of a read error. This chain uses TRBV29-1 with TRBJ1-2; 7 positions agree with TRBD1. Germline V lookup: CDR1 SQVTM, CDR2 ANQGSEA. CDR3 length: 10 residues. CDR3 in DNA: TGCAGCGTAGGGACAGAGAAATTTAACTTC. It codes for CSVGTEKFNF.

The V and J genes are TRBV6-5 and TRBJ2-5; 8 positions match TRBD2. Germline CDR1 MNHEY, CDR2 SVGAGI. The CDR3 length is 16 residues. Trimming took 0 bases from V and 3 from J; bases not matched to a gene: 6. The CDR3 loop reads CASSYSPSGPEETQYF. DNA for the CDR3: TGTGCCAGCAGTTACTCGCCTAGCGGGCCGGAAGAGACCCAGTACTTC.

The chain links TRBV19 to TRBJ1-1; a weak D match, TRBD1 (6 bases). V was pared by 4 bases and J by 4 bases, with 13 bases between. The CDR3 has 14 residues. Germline loops: CDR1 LNHDA, CDR2 SQIVND (reference sequence). Written as DNA, the CDR3 is TGTGCCAGTAGTACCGCACAGGGCGGCACTGAAGCTTTCTTT. It yields the protein CASSTAQGGTEAFF.

V and J are TRBV28 and TRBJ2-2; D is perhaps TRBD2 (6 bases). With 3 bases removed from V and 5 bases from J, the gap between germline ends came to 13 bases. Looked up from germline, CDR1 is MDHEN and CDR2 is SYDVKM. The CDR3 is 15 amino acids. The CDR3, as DNA: TGTGCCAGCAGTTTCTCTAGCGAGGGTACCGGGGAGCTGTTTTTT. It translates to CASSFSSEGTGELFF.

This rearrangement joins TRBV6-5 to TRBJ1-1, with D tentatively TRBD1 (6 bases). The CDR3 extends over 13 amino acids. In germline, CDR1 is MNHEY, CDR2 SVGAGI. V was clipped by 8 bases and J by 1 base, with 11 bases between them. The CDR3 sequence is CASGQRPNTEAFF. Here the CDR3 DNA reads TGTGCCAGCGGACAGCGACCGAACACTGAAGCTTTCTTT.

The V call is TRBV24-1, the J call TRBJ2-2; 9 bases align to TRBD1. With V trimmed by 7 bases and J by 3 bases, 2 bases remained unmatched. Germline-derived CDR1 and CDR2 are KGHDR and SFDVKD. The CDR3 totals 14 residues. In DNA, the CDR3 is TGTGCCACCAGGGGACAGGGTCACACCGGGGAGCTGTTTTTT. This translates into CATRGQGHTGELFF.

CDR3 nucleotide sequence: TGTGCCAGCAGCTCCGACAGGGTCTCTGAAGCTTTCTTT. Translating it yields CASSSDRVSEAFF. The chain couples TRBV5-4 to TRBJ1-1, with TRBD1 identical over 7 bases. The germline V gene has CDR1 SGHNT and CDR2 YYREEE (reference sequence). V shed 3 bases, J shed 6 bases, and the junction held 5 bases outside the gene matches. This CDR3 is 13 amino acids long.

V gene TRBV5-1 combines with J gene TRBJ2-3; 7 bases line up with TRBD2. Germline V gene data show CDR1 as SGHRS and CDR2 as YFSETQ. With 2 bases clipped from V and 1 base from J, the junction kept 16 bases outside the gene matches. This CDR3 has 19 residues. CDR3: CASSFGYLGAGRGTDTQYF. As DNA, the CDR3 is TGCGCCAGCAGCTTCGGGTATCTGGGAGCGGGAAGAGGCACAGATACGCAGTATTTT.

V is TRBV4-3 and J is TRBJ2-3, with 11 bases matching TRBD2. V dropped 0 bases and J dropped 7; count of bases not matched to a gene: 6. Germline V lookup: CDR1 LGHNA, CDR2 YSLEER. There are 16 residues in the CDR3. The CDR3 protein is CASSQDVAGGSNTQYF. CDR3 DNA: TGCGCCAGCAGCCAAGATGTAGCGGGAGGGTCAAATACGCAGTATTTT.

The gene calls are TRBV7-2 and TRBJ1-1, with D tentatively TRBD1 (6 bases). V shed 2 bases and J shed 3 bases, with 7 bases lying between them. Germline-derived CDR1 and CDR2 are SGHTA and FQGNSA. The CDR3 covers 13 residues. CDR3 nucleotides: TGTGCCAGCAGCTTAAGGGGGTACACTGAAGCTTTCTTT. Translated, it gives CASSLRGYTEAFF.

The V and J genes are TRBV25-1 and TRBJ1-1; D unresolved. CDR3 length equals 14 residues. Trimming removed 7 bases from V and 11 bases from J, with 23 bases in between. Germline values: CDR1 MGHDK, CDR2 SYGVNS. DNA for the CDR3: TGTGCCAGCACCGGAGGGTGGGGATCCGTGGGGGCTTTCTTT. It yields the protein CASTGGWGSVGAFF. The full variable domain, completed using reference TRBV25-1 and TRBJ1-1, is EADIYQTPRYLVIGTGKKITLECSQTMGHDKMYWYQQDPGMELHLIHYSYGVNSTEKGDLSSESTVSRIRTEHFPLTLESARPSHTSQYLCASTGGWGSVGAFFGQGTRLTVV.

The rearrangement links TRBV19 to TRBJ1-5; the D is unclear. Trimming cost V 1 base and J 7 bases, with 11 bases left between them. This CDR3 contains 14 residues. Germline CDR1 reads LNHDA; CDR2 reads SQIVND (reference sequence). The CDR3 DNA follows: TGTGCCAGTAGTATAGCGGCGGGGAAACAGCCCCAGCATTTT. This sequence encodes CASSIAAGKQPQHF.

The table lists this clone with a count of one. The chain couples TRBV7-9 to TRBJ2-7; 9 bases line up with TRBD2. This CDR3 has 15 amino acids. V shed 4 bases and J 7 bases; nucleotides not matched to a gene: 11. Looked up from germline, CDR1 is SEHNR and CDR2 is FQNEAQ (reference sequence). Here the CDR3 DNA reads TGTGCCAGCAGCTCTGTAGCGGGAGCAGTACTGGAGCAGTACTTC. Translated, it gives CASSSVAGAVLEQYF.